This T cell receptor (beta chain) originates from a study of blood T cell repertoires in COVID-19. Overall study: Both acute and convalescent COVID-19 samples were obtained from the United States, Italy and Spain.

CDR1 and CDR2 from the germline V gene are MDHEN and SYDVKM. V was clipped by 5 bases and J by 0 bases; unmatched bases: 3. CDR3 length: 15 residues. In the study's own analysis: Amplifying reference gene primers gave estimates of nucleated cell counts. The repertoire was sequenced with immunoSEQ multiplex PCR; TCRdb's copy has only in-frame clones and lacks some. D and trimming were read from the DNA, whereas the V and J calls and clone size are those reported in that table. The sample lists 250,000 to 300,000 clones, 75% to 90% occurring once. V and J are TRBV28 and TRBJ2-2; the match to TRBD2 covers 7 bases. The receptor's source is a woman between 50 and 59 years old who had recovered from COVID-19. Sequenced material: peripheral blood. For the CDR3, the DNA is TGTGCCAGCAGTGTAGCGGGCCCGAACACCGGGGAGCTGTTTTTT. This gives the protein CASSVAGPNTGELFF.